One T cell receptor beta chain is described in this entry. Researchers ran the PCR with 60 Vbeta and 13 Jbeta primers. The data were produced by immunoSEQ multiplex PCR, yet TCRdb's version contains in-frame clones alone and is incomplete. The sample holds about 150,000 clones, 73% seen once. V dropped 1 base and J dropped 0 bases, with 10 bases sitting between them. The CDR3 spans 16 residues. The V gene's germline CDR1 is LGHNA and CDR2 YNFKEQ. The data stem from a study of cytomegalovirus exposure and HLA in healthy donors. The overall study: A previous analysis identified 95 million to 140 million unique TCR beta sequences derived from approximately 190 million T cells.

Sequenced material: PBMCs. This chain joins TRBV4-2 and TRBJ1-5; D gene ambiguous. The TCR originated in a woman in her late teens or twenties in good health and CMV-seronegative. In DNA form, the CDR3 reads TGTGCCAGCAGCCAAGCCCAGTACCCTAGCAATCAGCCCCAGCATTTT. Amino acids: CASSQAQYPSNQPQHF.